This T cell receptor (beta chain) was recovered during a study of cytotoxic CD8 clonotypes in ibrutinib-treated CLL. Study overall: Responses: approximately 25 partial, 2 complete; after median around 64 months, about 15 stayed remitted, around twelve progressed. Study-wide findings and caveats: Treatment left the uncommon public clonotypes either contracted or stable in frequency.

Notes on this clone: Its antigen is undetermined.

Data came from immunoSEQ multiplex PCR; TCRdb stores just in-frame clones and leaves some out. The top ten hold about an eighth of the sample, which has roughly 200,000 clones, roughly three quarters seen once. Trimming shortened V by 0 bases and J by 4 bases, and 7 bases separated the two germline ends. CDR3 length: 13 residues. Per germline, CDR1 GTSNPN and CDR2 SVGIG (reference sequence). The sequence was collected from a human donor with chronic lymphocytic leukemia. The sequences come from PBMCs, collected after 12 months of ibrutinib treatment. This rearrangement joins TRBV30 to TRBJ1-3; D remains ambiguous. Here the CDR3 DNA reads TGTGCCTGGAGTGTCGTCGGGGGAAACACCATATATTTT. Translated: CAWSVVGGNTIYF.